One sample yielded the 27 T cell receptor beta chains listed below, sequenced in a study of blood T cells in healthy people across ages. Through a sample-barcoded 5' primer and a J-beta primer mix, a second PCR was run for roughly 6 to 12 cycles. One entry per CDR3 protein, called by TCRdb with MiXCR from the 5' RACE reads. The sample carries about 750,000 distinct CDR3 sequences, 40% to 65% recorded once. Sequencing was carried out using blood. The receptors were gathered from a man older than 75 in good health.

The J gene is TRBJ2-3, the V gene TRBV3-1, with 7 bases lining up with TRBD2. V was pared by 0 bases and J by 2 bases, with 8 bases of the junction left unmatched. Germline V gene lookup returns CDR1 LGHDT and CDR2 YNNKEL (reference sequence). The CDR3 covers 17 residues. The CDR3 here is CASSQESLSGYTDTQYF. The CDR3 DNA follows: TGTGCCAGCAGCCAAGAGAGCCTTAGCGGGTACACAGATACGCAGTATTTT.

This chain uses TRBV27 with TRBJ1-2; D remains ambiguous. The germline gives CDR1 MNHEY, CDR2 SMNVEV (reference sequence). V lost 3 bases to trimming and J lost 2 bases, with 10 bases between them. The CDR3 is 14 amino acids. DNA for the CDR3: TGTGCCAGCAGTTTGTCGGGGATAAACTATGGCTACACCTTC. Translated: CASSLSGINYGYTF.

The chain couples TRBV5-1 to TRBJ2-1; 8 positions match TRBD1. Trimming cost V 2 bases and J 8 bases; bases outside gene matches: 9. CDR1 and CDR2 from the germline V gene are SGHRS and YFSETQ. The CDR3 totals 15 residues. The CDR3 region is CASSFSGQGGDEQFF. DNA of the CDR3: TGCGCCAGCAGCTTTAGCGGACAGGGCGGCGATGAGCAGTTCTTC.

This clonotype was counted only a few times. The CDR3 here is CSARDRLAGLNTGELFF. DNA of the CDR3: TGCAGTGCTAGAGATAGACTAGCGGGATTGAACACCGGGGAGCTGTTTTTT. The chain employs TRBV20-1 and TRBJ2-2, with 11 bases aligning to TRBD2. CDR1 DFQATT and CDR2 SNEGSKA come from the germline V gene (reference sequence). The CDR3 extends over 17 amino acids. The J segment lost 1 base and the V segment lost 0 bases, leaving 4 bases of the junction unmatched.

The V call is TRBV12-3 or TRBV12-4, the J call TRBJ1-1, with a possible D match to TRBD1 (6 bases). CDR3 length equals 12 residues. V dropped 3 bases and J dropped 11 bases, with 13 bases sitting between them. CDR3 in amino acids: CASSFRAGAAFF. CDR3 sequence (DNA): TGTGCCAGCAGTTTCCGGGCAGGGGCCGCTTTCTTT.

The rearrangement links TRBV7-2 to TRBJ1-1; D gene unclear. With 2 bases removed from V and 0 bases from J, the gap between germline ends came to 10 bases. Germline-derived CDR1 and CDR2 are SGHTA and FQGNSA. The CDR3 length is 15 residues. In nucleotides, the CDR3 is TGTGCCAGCAGCTTATTGAACAGCATGAACACTGAAGCTTTCTTT. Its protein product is CASSLLNSMNTEAFF.

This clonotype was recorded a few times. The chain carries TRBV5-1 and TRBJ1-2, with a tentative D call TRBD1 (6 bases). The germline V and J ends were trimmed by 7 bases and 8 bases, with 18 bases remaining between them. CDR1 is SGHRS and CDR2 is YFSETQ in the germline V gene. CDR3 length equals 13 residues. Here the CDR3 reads CASGLQGSEGYTF. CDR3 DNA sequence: TGCGCCAGCGGATTACAGGGATCCGAAGGCTACACCTTC.

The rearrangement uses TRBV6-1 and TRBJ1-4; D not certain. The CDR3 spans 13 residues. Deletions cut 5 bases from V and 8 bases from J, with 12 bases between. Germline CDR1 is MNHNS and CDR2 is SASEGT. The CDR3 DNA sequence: TGTGCCAGCAGTTGGGGATACGGGGAAAAACTGTTTTTT. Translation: CASSWGYGEKLFF.

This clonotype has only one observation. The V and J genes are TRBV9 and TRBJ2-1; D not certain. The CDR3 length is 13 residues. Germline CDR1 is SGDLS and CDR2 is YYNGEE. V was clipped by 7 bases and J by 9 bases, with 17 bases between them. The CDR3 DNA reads TGTGCCAGCGCTTCTGGGCCCATGGGTGAGCAGTTCTTC. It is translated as CASASGPMGEQFF.

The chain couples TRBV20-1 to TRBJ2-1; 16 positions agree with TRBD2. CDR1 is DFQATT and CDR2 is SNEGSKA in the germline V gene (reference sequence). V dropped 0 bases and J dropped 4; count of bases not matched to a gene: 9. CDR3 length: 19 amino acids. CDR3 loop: CSARDRGGLAGGPYNEQFF. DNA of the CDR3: TGCAGTGCTAGAGATAGGGGGGGACTAGCGGGAGGGCCTTACAATGAGCAGTTCTTC.

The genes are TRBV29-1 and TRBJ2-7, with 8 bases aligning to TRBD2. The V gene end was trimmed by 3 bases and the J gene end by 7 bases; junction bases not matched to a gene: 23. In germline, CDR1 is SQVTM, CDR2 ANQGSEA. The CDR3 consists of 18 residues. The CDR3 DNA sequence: TGCAGCGTTGAGGACGCCATAGCGGGATGGTATGCCTACAATGAGCAGTACTTC. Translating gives CSVEDAIAGWYAYNEQYF.

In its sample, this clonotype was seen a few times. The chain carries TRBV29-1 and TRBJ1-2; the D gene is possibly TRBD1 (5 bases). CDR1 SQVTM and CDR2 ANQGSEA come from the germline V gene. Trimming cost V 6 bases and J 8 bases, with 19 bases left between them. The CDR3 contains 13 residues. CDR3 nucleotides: TGCAGCGTCCTGAAATTCCAGGGTCCAGGCTACACCTTC. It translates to CSVLKFQGPGYTF.

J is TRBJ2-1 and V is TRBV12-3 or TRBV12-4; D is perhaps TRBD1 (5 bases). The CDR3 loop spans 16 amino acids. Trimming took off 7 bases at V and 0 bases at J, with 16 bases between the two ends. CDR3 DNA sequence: TGTGCCAGCACCCTGGTAGGGCAGGGCTCCTACAATGAGCAGTTCTTC. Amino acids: CASTLVGQGSYNEQFF.

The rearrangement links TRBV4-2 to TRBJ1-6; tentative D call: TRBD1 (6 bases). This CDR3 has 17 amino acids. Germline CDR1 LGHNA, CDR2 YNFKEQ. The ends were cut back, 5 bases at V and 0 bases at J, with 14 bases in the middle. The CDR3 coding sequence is TGTGCCAGCAGCACACCAGGGGAGAGCTCCTATAATTCACCCCTCCACTTT. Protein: CASSTPGESSYNSPLHF.

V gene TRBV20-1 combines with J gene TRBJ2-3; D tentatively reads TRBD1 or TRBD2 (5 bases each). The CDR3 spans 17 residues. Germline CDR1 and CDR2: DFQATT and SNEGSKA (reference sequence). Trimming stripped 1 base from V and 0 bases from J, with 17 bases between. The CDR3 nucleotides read TGCAGTGCTAGAGCTCCCGGGACCCATTCGAGCACAGATACGCAGTATTTT. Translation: CSARAPGTHSSTDTQYF.

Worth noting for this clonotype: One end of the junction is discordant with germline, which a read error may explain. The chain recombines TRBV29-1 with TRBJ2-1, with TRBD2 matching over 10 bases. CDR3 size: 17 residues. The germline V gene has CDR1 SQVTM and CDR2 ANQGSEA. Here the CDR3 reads CSVEGLAGGSFYDEQFF. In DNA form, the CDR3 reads TGCAGCGTTGAGGGGTTAGCGGGAGGTTCTTTCTACGATGAGCAGTTCTTC.

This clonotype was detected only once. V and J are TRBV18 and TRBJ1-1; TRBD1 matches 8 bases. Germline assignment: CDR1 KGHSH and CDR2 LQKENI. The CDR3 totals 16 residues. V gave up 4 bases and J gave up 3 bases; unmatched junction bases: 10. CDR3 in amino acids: CASSLFRGRRDTEAFF. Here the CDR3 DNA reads TGTGCCAGCTCACTATTCAGGGGGCGAAGGGACACTGAAGCTTTCTTT.

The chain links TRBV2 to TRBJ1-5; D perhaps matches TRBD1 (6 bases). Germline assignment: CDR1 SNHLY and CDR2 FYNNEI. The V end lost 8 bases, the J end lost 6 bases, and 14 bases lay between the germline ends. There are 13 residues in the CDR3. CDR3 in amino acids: CASDGGPGQPQHF. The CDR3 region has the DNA TGTGCCAGCGATGGGGGGCCGGGTCAGCCCCAGCATTTT. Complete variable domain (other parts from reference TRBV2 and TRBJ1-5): EPEVTQTPSHQVTQMGQEVILRCVPISNHLYFYWYRQILGQKVEFLVSFYNNEISEKSEIFDDQFSVERPDGSNFTLKIRSTKLEDSAMYFCASDGGPGQPQHFGDGTRLSIL.

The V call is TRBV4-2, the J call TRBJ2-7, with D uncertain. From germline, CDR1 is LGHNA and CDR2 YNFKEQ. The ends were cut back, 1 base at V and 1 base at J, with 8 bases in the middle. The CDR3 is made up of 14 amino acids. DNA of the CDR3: TGTGCCAGCAGCCAAGTGGGCAGATCCTACGAGCAGTACTTC. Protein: CASSQVGRSYEQYF.

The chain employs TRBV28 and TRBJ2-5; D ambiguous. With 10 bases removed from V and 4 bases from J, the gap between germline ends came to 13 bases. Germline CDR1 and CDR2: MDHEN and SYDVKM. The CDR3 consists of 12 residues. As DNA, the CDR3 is TGTGCCATCAACGCCAAGGGAGAGACCCAGTACTTC. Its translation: CAINAKGETQYF.

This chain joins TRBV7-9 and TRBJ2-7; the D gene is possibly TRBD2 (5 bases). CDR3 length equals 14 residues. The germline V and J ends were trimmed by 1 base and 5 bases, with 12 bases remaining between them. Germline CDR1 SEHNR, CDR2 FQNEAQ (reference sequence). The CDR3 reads CASSLDRGIDEQYF. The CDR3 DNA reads TGTGCCAGCAGCTTAGACCGGGGAATCGACGAGCAGTACTTC.

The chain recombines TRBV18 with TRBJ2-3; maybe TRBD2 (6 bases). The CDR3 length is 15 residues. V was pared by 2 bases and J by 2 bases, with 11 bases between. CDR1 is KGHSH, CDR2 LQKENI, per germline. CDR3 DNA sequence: TGTGCCAGCTCACCAGGTAGCGGAATCACAGATACGCAGTATTTT. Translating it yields CASSPGSGITDTQYF.

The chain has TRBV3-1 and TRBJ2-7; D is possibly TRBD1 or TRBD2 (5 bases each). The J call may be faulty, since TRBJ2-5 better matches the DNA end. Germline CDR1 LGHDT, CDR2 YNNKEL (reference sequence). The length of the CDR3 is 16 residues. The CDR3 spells CASSQGTGQGFGTQYF. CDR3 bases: TGTGCCAGCAGCCAAGGCACGGGGCAGGGTTTTGGGACCCAGTACTTC.

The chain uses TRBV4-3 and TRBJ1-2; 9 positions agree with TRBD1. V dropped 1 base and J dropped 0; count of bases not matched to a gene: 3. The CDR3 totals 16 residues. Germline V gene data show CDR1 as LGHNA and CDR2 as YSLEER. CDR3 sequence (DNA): TGCGCCAGCAGCCAAGCACAGGGGGCCACTAACTATGGCTACACCTTC. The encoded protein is CASSQAQGATNYGYTF.

DNA for the CDR3: TGTGCCAGCAGCCACGCGGGAGCGGGTCACAATGAGCAGTACTTC. This sequence encodes CASSHAGAGHNEQYF. The chain combines TRBV4-2 with TRBJ2-7; 7 bases map to TRBD2. V was pared by 3 bases and J by 7 bases, with 12 bases of the junction left unmatched. Germline V gene data show CDR1 as LGHNA and CDR2 as YNFKEQ. This CDR3 spans 15 amino acids.

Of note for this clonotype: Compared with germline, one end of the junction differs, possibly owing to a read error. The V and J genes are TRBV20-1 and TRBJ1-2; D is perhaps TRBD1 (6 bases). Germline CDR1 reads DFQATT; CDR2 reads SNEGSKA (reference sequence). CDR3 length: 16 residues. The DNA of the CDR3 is TGCAGGGCTAGAAACTCGGGCAGGGGCGGTAACTATGGCTACACCTTC. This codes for CRARNSGRGGNYGYTF.

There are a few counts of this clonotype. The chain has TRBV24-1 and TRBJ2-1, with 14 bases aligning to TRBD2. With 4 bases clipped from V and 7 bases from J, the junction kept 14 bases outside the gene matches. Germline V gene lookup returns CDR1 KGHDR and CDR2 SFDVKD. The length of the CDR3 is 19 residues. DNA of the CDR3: TGTGCCACCAGTGACGGACTAGCGGGAGGCATTCAGGGTTGGAATGAGCAGTTCTTC. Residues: CATSDGLAGGIQGWNEQFF.